This T cell receptor (beta chain) was found in a study of T cells in localized non-small cell lung cancer (dated by TCRdb to 2018 to 2021). Notes on the research overall: Comparing tumors with uninvolved tumor-adjacent lungs, the study looked at the T cell repertoires of 220 or so patients with early-stage NSCLC. The cohort was made up of around 220 treatment-naive NSCLC patients whose localized lung tumors had been resected. The mean age of the NSCLC patients was roughly 70 years, with 120 to 150 men and 107 women.

The study at large found these results: Because multi-region tumor sequencing was not done, intratumor heterogeneity could not be ruled out. The highest T cell clonality was observed in uninvolved tumor-adjacent lung, where clonality exceeded that of tumor, suggesting that antigenic responses were more focused in uninvolved tumor-adjacent lung. Longer overall survival was associated with higher T cell density in blood, whereas shorter survival was associated with higher clonality in adjacent lung. Because the study design was exploratory, TCR variables were selected using unadjusted p-values without false-discovery rate correction. A median of around 60 of the top 100 tumor clones turned up in the paired uninvolved adjacent lung, and under 30 of those clones also ranked among the top 100 of that same adjacent lung.

Reading the germline V gene gives CDR1 SGHVS and CDR2 FQNEAQ. The CDR3 sequence holds 16 residues, the cysteine and phenylalanine included. Solely the CDR3 DNA is kept, with 48 bases framed from the first base. The V and J ends are trimmed by 0 bases and 0 bases, leaving 10 bases between them. On this clone: Its antigen is currently not known. One base away there is no much larger clone; base qualities are not given.

The immunoSEQ Assay was used to sequence TCR beta CDR3 regions from DNA. Under the source paper's analysis protocol: T cell density was computed as TCR beta template counts normalized to usable DNA estimated by amplifying housekeeping genes. The preseqR package was used to estimate richness by extrapolating to 400,000 templates for PBMC samples and to 120,000 templates for tissue samples. Clonality was defined by subtracting Pielou's evenness from one. Differential abundance testing on productive amino-acid clonotypes, with a minimum total count of 5 and an alpha of 0.1, was used to identify tissue-enriched TCRs. The Jaccard Index and the Morisita Overlap Index were used to measure repertoire overlap between compartments. GLIPH grouped TCR beta CDR3s together with public tetramer-defined viral CDR3s, and a viral motif had to include at least three viral sequences and also show V-gene enrichment. As stored in TCRdb, this immuneACCESS dataset retains in-frame rearrangements with V and J assigned. A fraction of the clones does not appear; measured against another copy, unresolved V genes explain less than half of the discrepancy, and the remainder lacks a known reason. That table is the source of V, J and clone size, and D and trimming were worked out from the DNA. This sample is represented by more than 15,000 clones; 89% of them were singletons. Of the sample, around 8% is held by the ten largest clones.

At diagnosis, peripheral blood, uninvolved tumor-adjacent lung and tumor were collected and stored as a combination of fresh-frozen and FFPE material. For TCR repertoire profiling, blood samples were analyzed as peripheral blood mononuclear cells. This sample comprised peripheral blood, obtained before any cancer treatment. This receptor chain uses TRBV7-8 and TRBJ2-3; 6 matching bases give a weak D call of TRBD2. This clonotype was sampled from a man aged 40 to 70 with stage I lung adenocarcinoma. The DNA sequence reads TGTGCCAGCAGCTTAGCGCGGGGTAAAAGCACAGATACGCAGTATTTT. Translated, it reads CASSLARGKSTDTQYF.